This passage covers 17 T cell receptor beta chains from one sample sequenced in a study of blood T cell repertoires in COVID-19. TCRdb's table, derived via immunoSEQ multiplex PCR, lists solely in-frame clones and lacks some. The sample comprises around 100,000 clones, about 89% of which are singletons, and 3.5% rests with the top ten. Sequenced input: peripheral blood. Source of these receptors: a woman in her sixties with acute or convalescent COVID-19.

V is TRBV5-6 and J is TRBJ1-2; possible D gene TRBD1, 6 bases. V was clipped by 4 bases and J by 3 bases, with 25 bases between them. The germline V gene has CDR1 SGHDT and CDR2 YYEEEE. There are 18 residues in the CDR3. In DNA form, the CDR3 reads TGTGCCAGCAGCCCCCCCGGGGGGGGCCCCGAATTTTACTATGGCTACACCTTC. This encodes CASSPPGGGPEFYYGYTF.

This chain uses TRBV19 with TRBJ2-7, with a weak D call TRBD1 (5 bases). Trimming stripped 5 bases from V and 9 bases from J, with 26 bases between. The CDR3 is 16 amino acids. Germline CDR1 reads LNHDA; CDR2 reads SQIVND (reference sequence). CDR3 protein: CASSRAGRHLKGMQYF. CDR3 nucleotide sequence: TGTGCCAGTAGTCGGGCAGGGCGGCATTTAAAGGGCATGCAGTACTTC.

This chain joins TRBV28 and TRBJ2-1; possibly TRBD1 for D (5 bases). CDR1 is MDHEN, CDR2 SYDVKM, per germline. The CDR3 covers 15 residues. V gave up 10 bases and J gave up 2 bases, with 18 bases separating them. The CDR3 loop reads CATTGGADAYNEQFF. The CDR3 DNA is TGTGCCACCACCGGTGGGGCGGACGCCTACAATGAGCAGTTCTTC.

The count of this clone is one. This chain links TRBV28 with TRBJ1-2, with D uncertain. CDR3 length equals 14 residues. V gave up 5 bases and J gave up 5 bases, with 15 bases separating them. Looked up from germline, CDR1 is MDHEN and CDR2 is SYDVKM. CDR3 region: CASSQTRTGYGYTF. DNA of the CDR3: TGTGCCAGCAGTCAGACCCGGACGGGATATGGCTACACCTTC.

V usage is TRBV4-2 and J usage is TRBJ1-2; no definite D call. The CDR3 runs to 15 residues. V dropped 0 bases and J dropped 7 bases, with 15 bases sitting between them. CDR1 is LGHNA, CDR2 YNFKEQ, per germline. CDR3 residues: CASSQEGMTYSGYTF. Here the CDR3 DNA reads TGTGCCAGCAGCCAAGAGGGCATGACATATAGTGGCTACACCTTC.

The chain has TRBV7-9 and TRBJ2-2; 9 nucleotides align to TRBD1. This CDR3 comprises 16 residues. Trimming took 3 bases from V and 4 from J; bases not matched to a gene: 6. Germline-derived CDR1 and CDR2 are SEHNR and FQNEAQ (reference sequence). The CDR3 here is CASSLAGQGGTGELFF. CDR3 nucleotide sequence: TGTGCCAGCAGCTTGGCGGGACAGGGCGGCACCGGGGAGCTGTTTTTT.

For the CDR3, the DNA is TGTGCCAGCTCACGGGCTAGCGGGACCTACGAGCAGTACGTC. Protein: CASSRASGTYEQYV. The rearrangement uses TRBV18 and TRBJ2-7; 9 bases are a match to TRBD2. Unmatched junction bases numbered 3, after V lost 4 bases and J lost 2 bases. CDR3 length equals 14 residues. Germline V CDR1 and CDR2: KGHSH, LQKENI.

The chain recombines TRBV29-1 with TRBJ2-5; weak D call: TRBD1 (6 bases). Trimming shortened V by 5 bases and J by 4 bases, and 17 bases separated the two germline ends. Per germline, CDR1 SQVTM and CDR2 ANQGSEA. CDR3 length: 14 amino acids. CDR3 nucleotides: TGCAGCGTTTTTAATAGGGGGATTGGAGAGACCCAGTACTTC. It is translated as CSVFNRGIGETQYF. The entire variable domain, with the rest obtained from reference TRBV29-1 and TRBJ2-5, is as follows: SAVISQKPSRDICQRGTSLTIQCQVDSQVTMMFWYRQQPGQSLTLIATANQGSEATYESGFVIDKFPISRPNLTFSTLTVSNMSPEDSSIYLCSVFNRGIGETQYFGPGTRLLVL.

The CDR3 nucleotides read TGTGCCTGGAGTGTAGACAGGGGGTTCGAGCAGTACTTC. It encodes CAWSVDRGFEQYF. This chain uses TRBV30 with TRBJ2-7; 9 bases map to TRBD1. V lost 0 bases and J lost 6; bases outside the gene matches: 3. CDR1 GTSNPN and CDR2 SVGIG come from the germline V gene (reference sequence). CDR3 length: 13 residues.

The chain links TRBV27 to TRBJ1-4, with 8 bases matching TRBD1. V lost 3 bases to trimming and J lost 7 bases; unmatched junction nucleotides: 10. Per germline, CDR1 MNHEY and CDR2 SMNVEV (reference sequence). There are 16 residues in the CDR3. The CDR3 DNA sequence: TGTGCCAGCAGTTTTTCTAGGACAGGGTTCGGTGAAAAACTGTTTTTT. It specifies CASSFSRTGFGEKLFF.

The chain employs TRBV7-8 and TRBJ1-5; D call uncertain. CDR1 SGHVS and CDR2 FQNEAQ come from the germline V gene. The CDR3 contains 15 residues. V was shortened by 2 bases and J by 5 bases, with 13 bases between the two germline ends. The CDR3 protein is CASSLSWTDDQPQHF. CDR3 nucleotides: TGTGCCAGCAGCTTAAGTTGGACTGATGATCAGCCCCAGCATTTT.

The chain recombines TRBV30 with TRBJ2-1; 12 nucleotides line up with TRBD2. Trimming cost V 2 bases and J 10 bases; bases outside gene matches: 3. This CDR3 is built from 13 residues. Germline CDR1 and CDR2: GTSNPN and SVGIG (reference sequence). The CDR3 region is CAWSRLAGDEQFF. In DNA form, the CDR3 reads TGTGCCTGGAGTAGACTAGCGGGAGACGAGCAGTTCTTC. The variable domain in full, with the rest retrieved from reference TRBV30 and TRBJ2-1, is SQTIHQWPATLVQPVGSPLSLECTVEGTSNPNLYWYRQAAGRGLQLLFYSVGIGQISSEVPQNLSASRPQDRQFILSSKKLLLSDSGFYLCAWSRLAGDEQFFGPGTRLTVL.

CDR3 DNA: TGTGCCAGCACCCGGACTAGCGGCTCGTACAATGAGCAGTTCTTC. Amino acids: CASTRTSGSYNEQFF. The chain has TRBV7-2 and TRBJ2-1; 10 nucleotides agree with TRBD2. The CDR3 loop spans 15 amino acids. Germline CDR1 reads SGHTA; CDR2 reads FQGNSA. The ends lost 7 bases at V and 4 bases at J; junction bases unmatched: 7.

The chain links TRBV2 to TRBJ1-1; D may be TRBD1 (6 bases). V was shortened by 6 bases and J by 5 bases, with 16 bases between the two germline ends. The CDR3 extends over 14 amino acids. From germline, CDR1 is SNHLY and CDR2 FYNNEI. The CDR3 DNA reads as TGTGCCAGCAGCGTGATACCTCAGGGGACTGAAGCTTTCTTT. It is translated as CASSVIPQGTEAFF. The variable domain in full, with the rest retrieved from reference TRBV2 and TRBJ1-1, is EPEVTQTPSHQVTQMGQEVILRCVPISNHLYFYWYRQILGQKVEFLVSFYNNEISEKSEIFDDQFSVERPDGSNFTLKIRSTKLEDSAMYFCASSVIPQGTEAFFGQGTRLTVV.

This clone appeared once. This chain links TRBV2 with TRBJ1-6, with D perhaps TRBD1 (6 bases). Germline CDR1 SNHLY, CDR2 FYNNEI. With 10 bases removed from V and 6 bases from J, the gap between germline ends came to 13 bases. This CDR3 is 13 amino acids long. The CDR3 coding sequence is TGTGCCAACCGAGGACAGCTTAATTCACCCCTCCACTTT. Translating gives CANRGQLNSPLHF.

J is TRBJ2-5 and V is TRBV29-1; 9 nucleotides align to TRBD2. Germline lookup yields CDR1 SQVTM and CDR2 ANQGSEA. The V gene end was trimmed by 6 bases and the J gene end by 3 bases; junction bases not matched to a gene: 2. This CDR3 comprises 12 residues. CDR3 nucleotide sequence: TGCAGCGTATTAGCGGGAGAAGAGACCCAGTACTTC. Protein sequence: CSVLAGEETQYF.

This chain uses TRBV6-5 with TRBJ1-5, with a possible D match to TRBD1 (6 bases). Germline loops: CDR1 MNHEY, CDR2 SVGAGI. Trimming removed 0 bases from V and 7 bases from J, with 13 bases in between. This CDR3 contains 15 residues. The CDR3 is CASSYSRWGGQPQHF. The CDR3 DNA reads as TGTGCCAGCAGTTACTCTCGGTGGGGGGGCCAGCCCCAGCATTTT.